This record concerns one T cell receptor (beta chain) sequence. The clone's antigen remains unknown. No qualities accompany the bases; no much larger clone lies one base away. The method behind the library was the immunoSEQ multiplex PCR assay. Entries here come from immuneACCESS through TCRdb and include only in-frame sequences with V and J called. Some clones fail to appear in such tables; in the studies checked, an unresolved V gene covers under half of the shortfall, and the cause of the remainder is unknown. The table for this sample lists roughly 64,000 clones; around 91% of them were counted only once. The biggest ten clones account for approximately 6.5% of the sample. The data belong to a study of T cell changes during pregnancy in multiple sclerosis (dated 2019 in TCRdb). With respect to the entire study: In women with multiple sclerosis, the researchers looked at how the T cell repertoire shifted as pregnancy progressed.

For CDR1 and CDR2, the germline V gene lists SGHTA and FQGNSA. V is shortened by 3 bases, J by 8 bases, and the region joining them spans 22 bases. The CDR3 measures 16 amino acids from cysteine to phenylalanine. Only the CDR3 region is kept as DNA, spanning 48 bases read in frame from base 1. This sample comprised peripheral blood, obtained in the third trimester of pregnancy. The rearrangement combines TRBV7-2 with TRBJ1-2; the D region possibly corresponds to TRBD1 (5 bases align). The sequence came from a female donor in good health, enrolled as a control in a pregnancy study. The CDR3: CASSLAGDSSRRGYTF. The nucleotide sequence is TGTGCCAGCAGCTTGGCCGGAGACAGCTCCCGTAGAGGCTACACCTTC. The entire variable domain, with the stretches around the CDR3 drawn from the reference TRBV7-2 and TRBJ1-2 proteins, is GAGVSQSPSNKVTEKGKDVELRCDPISGHTALYWYRQSLGQGLEFLIYFQGNSAPDKSGLPSDRFSAERTGGSVSTLTIQRTQQEDSAVYLCASSLAGDSSRRGYTFGSGTRLTVV.